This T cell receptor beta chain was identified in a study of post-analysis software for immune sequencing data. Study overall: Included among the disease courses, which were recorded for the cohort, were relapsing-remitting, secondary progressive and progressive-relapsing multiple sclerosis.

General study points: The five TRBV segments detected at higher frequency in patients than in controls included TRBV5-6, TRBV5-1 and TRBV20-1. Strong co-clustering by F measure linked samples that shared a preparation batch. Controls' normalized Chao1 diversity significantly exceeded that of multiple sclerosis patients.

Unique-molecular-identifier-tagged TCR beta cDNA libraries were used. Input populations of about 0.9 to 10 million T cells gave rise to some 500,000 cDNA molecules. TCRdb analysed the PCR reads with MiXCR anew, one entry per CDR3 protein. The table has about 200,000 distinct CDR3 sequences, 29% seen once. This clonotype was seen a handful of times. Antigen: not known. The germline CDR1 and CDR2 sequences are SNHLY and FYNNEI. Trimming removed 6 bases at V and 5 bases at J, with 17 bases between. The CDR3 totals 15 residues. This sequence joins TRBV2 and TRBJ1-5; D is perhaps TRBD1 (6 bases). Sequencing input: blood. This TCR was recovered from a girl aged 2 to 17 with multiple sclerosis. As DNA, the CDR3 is TGTGCCAGCAGATATTGGGGGGCCGAGGATCAGCCCCAGCATTTT. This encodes CASRYWGAEDQPQHF.